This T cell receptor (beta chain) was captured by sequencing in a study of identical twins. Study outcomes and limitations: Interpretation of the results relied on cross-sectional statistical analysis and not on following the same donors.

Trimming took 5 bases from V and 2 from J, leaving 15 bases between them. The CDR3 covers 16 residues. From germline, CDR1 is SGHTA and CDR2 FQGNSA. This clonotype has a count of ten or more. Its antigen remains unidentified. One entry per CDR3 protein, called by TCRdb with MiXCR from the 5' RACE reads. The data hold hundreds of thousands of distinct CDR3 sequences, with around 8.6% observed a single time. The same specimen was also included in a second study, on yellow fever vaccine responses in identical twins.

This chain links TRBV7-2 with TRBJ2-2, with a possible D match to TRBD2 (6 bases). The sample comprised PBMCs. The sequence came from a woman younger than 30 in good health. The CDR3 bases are TGTGCCAGCAGCGCGGTGTGGGGGGTAAACACCGGGGAGCTGTTTTTT. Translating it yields CASSAVWGVNTGELFF.